The rows below give T cell receptor beta chains drawn from one sample of a study of glioma-infiltrating T cells after dendritic cell vaccination. Method: immunoSEQ multiplex PCR; TCRdb's copy keeps in-frame clones and lacks some. The sample lists 95,000 or so clones, about 84% occurring once. The sample consisted of blood, taken before dendritic cell vaccination. All receptors derive from a human donor with glioblastoma. CDR3s include the opening cysteine and the closing phenylalanine or tryptophan. The D gene is left open where the match is weak. Rows give clone size only sometimes, using once, few, many, or a class for an expanded clone.

TRBJ2-7 | - | TRBV27 | TRBD1 | CASSPRDRVEEQYF | TGTGCCAGCAGTCCTCGAGACAGGGTAGAGGAGCAGTACTTC
TRBJ2-1 | - | TRBV7-8 | TRBD2 | CASSRGTSLNEQFF | TGTGCCAGCAGCCGAGGGACTAGTTTGAATGAGCAGTTCTTC
TRBJ2-3 | once | TRBV11-2 | - | CASSLGLSSERSTQYF | TGTGCCAGCAGCTTAGGCCTCTCCTCCGAGCGCAGTACGCAGTATTTT
TRBJ1-5 | - | TRBV12-5 | - | CASGLVGLGNQPQHF | TGTGCTAGTGGTTTGGTCGGTCTGGGCAATCAGCCCCAGCATTTT
TRBJ2-1 | - | TRBV5-1 | TRBD2 | CASSLESGGGYEQFF | TGCGCCAGCAGCTTGGAGTCGGGAGGAGGTTATGAGCAGTTCTTC
TRBJ2-7 | once | TRBV28 | TRBD2 | CASTGGLVSYEQYF | TGTGCCAGCACCGGGGGACTAGTCTCCTACGAGCAGTACTTC
TRBJ1-3 | few | TRBV18 | - | CASSSRGMSSGNTIYF | TGTGCCAGCTCCTCGCGGGGGATGAGCTCTGGAAACACCATATATTTT
TRBJ1-3 | few | TRBV7-9 | TRBD1 | CASSQGQATGNTIYF | TGTGCCAGCAGCCAAGGACAGGCAACTGGAAACACCATATATTTT
TRBJ2-5 | - | TRBV29-1 | - | CSVDSLRGREETQYF | TGCAGCGTTGATAGCTTAAGAGGCAGAGAAGAGACCCAGTACTTC
TRBJ2-7 | - | TRBV7-9 | - | CASTGGAPYEQYF | TGTGCCAGCACGGGGGGCGCCCCCTACGAGCAGTACTTC
TRBJ2-3 | - | TRBV9 | - | CASSVDISSTDTQYF | TGTGCCAGCAGCGTAGACATATCTAGCACAGATACGCAGTATTTT
TRBJ1-5 | - | TRBV10-1 | TRBD1 | CASSETGAPQPQHF | TGCGCCAGCAGCGAAACAGGGGCGCCTCAGCCCCAGCATTTT
TRBJ1-3 | - | TRBV18 | TRBD1 | CASSPGTGPSSGNTIYF | TGTGCCAGCTCACCCGGGACAGGGCCGTCCTCTGGAAACACCATATATTTT
TRBJ1-6 | once | TRBV5-1 | - | CASSLGSYNSPLHF | TGCGCCAGCAGCTTGGGCAGCTATAATTCACCCCTCCACTTT
TRBJ2-1 | - | TRBV5-1 | TRBD2 | CASSTGLAGINEQFF | TGCGCCAGCAGTACCGGGCTAGCGGGAATCAATGAGCAGTTCTTC
TRBJ1-2 | - | TRBV6-1 | - | CASSEAFGTSYGYTF | TGTGCCAGCAGTGAAGCTTTCGGGACATCCTATGGCTACACCTTC
TRBJ2-1 | - | TRBV5-1 | TRBD2 | CASSFLAGSHNEQFF | TGCGCCAGCAGCTTCCTAGCGGGATCCCACAATGAGCAGTTCTTC
TRBJ2-5 | - | TRBV29-1 | TRBD1 | CSVDGQGEETQYF | TGCAGCGTTGATGGACAGGGAGAAGAGACCCAGTACTTC
TRBJ2-7 | - | TRBV13 | - | CASLLAGQGILHEQYF | TGTGCCAGCCTCCTTGCCGGGCAGGGCATTCTCCACGAGCAGTACTTC
TRBJ1-1 | - | TRBV7-2 | - | CASSFLASDTEAFF | TGTGCCAGCAGCTTTCTCGCCTCAGACACTGAAGCTTTCTTT
TRBJ1-1 | - | TRBV6-5 | - | CASMLTVNTEAFF | TGTGCCAGCATGTTGACTGTGAACACTGAAGCTTTCTTT
TRBJ1-2 | - | TRBV11-2 | - | CASSLSGFDTGNYGYTF | TGTGCCAGCAGCTTATCAGGCTTCGACACGGGGAACTATGGCTACACCTTC
TRBJ2-1 | - | TRBV28 | TRBD2 | CASSLMGLALGAEQFF | TGTGCCAGCAGTTTAATGGGACTAGCTTTAGGAGCTGAGCAGTTCTTC
TRBJ1-1 | - | TRBV7-3 | - | CASSLQGWNTEAFF | TGTGCCAGCAGCCTACAGGGCTGGAACACTGAAGCTTTCTTT
TRBJ1-2 | - | TRBV7-3 | TRBD1 | CASSLAPDRANYGYTF | TGTGCCAGCAGCTTAGCTCCGGACAGGGCTAACTATGGCTACACCTTC
TRBJ2-3 | - | TRBV9 | TRBD1 | CASSVRPGQGADTQYF | TGTGCCAGCAGCGTTCGGCCGGGACAGGGGGCAGATACGCAGTATTTT
TRBJ2-7 | - | TRBV19 | TRBD1 | CASSRTGDEQYF | TGTGCCAGTAGCAGGACAGGGGACGAGCAGTACTTC
TRBJ1-5 | - | TRBV7-8 | TRBD1 | CASSLDGTAYQPQHF | TGTGCCAGCAGCTTAGATGGGACAGCTTATCAGCCCCAGCATTTT
TRBJ2-2 | - | TRBV6-5 | - | CASSFDRFRTGELFF | TGTGCCAGCAGTTTCGACAGGTTCCGCACCGGGGAGCTGTTTTTT
TRBJ1-2 | - | TRBV2 | TRBD1 | CASSKTGTGEGYTF | TGTGCCAGCAGTAAAACCGGGACAGGGGAAGGCTACACCTTC
TRBJ2-4 | - | TRBV19 | TRBD1 | CASRPGTGENIQYF | TGTGCCAGTAGACCCGGGACAGGGGAAAACATTCAGTACTTC
TRBJ1-5 | - | TRBV7-9 | - | CASSLDGTPTQPQHF | TGTGCCAGCAGCTTAGACGGGACTCCCACTCAGCCCCAGCATTTT
TRBJ2-7 | once | TRBV5-6 | - | CASSLERAYEQYF | TGTGCCAGCAGCTTGGAACGCGCCTACGAGCAGTACTTC
TRBJ2-7 | - | TRBV7-9 | - | CASSLREMNSYEQYF | TGTGCCAGCAGCCTGAGGGAGATGAACTCCTACGAGCAGTACTTC
TRBJ1-4 | - | TRBV5-1 | - | CASSLGGDNEKLFF | TGCGCCAGCAGCTTGGGGGGGGATAATGAAAAACTGTTTTTT
TRBJ2-2 | - | TRBV5-1 | - | CASSWGYQGSTGELFF | TGCGCCAGCAGCTGGGGGTATCAGGGGTCCACCGGGGAGCTGTTTTTT
TRBJ2-1 | - | TRBV6-5 | TRBD2 | CASIGLAREQFF | TGTGCCAGCATCGGACTAGCTCGGGAGCAGTTCTTC
TRBJ2-7 | - | TRBV6-6 | - | CASRDLAGPLEQYF | TGTGCCAGCAGAGACCTAGCTGGCCCCCTCGAGCAGTACTTC
TRBJ2-1 | - | TRBV27 | TRBD2 | CASKRDVAVGDEQFF | TGTGCCAGCAAGCGGGACGTAGCCGTGGGGGATGAGCAGTTCTTC
TRBJ2-1 | - | TRBV5-1 | - | CASSLNQGPNEQFF | TGCGCCAGCAGCTTGAATCAGGGGCCCAATGAGCAGTTCTTC
TRBJ2-1 | - | TRBV2 | - | CASREGEQFF | TGTGCCAGCAGGGAGGGTGAGCAGTTCTTC
TRBJ1-3 | - | TRBV6-5 | - | CASSYSVLGAGNTIYF | TGTGCCAGCAGTTACTCAGTCCTGGGAGCAGGAAACACCATATATTTT
TRBJ2-2 | - | TRBV6-5 | - | CAYRDVSTGELFF | TGTGCCTACAGGGACGTGAGCACCGGGGAGCTGTTTTTT
TRBJ1-2 | - | TRBV5-1 | TRBD1 | CASGPQGNHNYGYTF | TGCGCCTCCGGACCACAGGGGAATCATAACTATGGCTACACCTTC
TRBJ1-1 | - | TRBV25-1 | - | CASSWGYTEAFF | TGTGCCAGCAGTTGGGGCTACACTGAAGCTTTCTTT
TRBJ2-7 | - | TRBV6-6 | TRBD2 | CASGGGYEQYF | TGTGCCAGCGGGGGGGGATACGAGCAGTACTTC
TRBJ1-1 | few | TRBV7-8 | - | CASSPGEWNTEAFF | TGTGCCAGCAGCCCCGGTGAATGGAACACTGAAGCTTTCTTT
TRBJ2-7 | - | TRBV10-3 | - | CAISGGPQSGYEQYF | TGTGCCATCAGTGGAGGGCCTCAATCTGGGTACGAGCAGTACTTC
TRBJ2-2 | - | TRBV10-3 | TRBD2 | CAINPGLANTGELFF | TGTGCCATCAACCCGGGACTAGCCAACACCGGGGAGCTGTTTTTT
TRBJ1-1 | - | TRBV2 | - | CASTRQVGDTEAFF | TGTGCCAGCACCCGACAGGTCGGGGACACTGAAGCTTTCTTT
TRBJ2-1 | - | TRBV29-1 | - | CSVEGDGGASYNEQFF | TGCAGCGTTGAAGGGGACGGGGGTGCTTCCTACAATGAGCAGTTCTTC
TRBJ1-2 | - | TRBV9 | - | CASSSPWTAANYGYTF | TGTGCCAGCAGCTCTCCTTGGACAGCCGCTAACTATGGCTACACCTTC